The subject of this entry is one T cell receptor (beta chain). The target of this receptor is not known. No much larger clone is present one base from it, and per-base qualities are unavailable. Library prep was done by the immunoSEQ multiplex PCR assay. For the multiplex PCR, a mixture combining 60 forward primers for TCR Vbeta segments and 13 reverse primers for TCR Jbeta segments was used. The CDR3 region of rearranged TCR beta genes was amplified from genomic DNA by a multiplex PCR assay. The amplified TCR beta libraries were sequenced on the Illumina HiSeq System as 87-base-pair reads. The study's own analysis went as follows. Across the roughly 700 repertoires, a later analysis counted approximately 75 million unique TCR beta chains, around 10 million of which were shared by at least two donors. Raw reads were error-corrected and collapsed into unique sequences by a nearest-neighbor algorithm in which closely related sequences were merged to remove PCR and sequencing errors. V, D and J gene segments were assigned by aligning CDR3 sequences to IMGT reference sequences. For a sequence to be retained, a match of at least six nucleotides was required to both a V gene segment and a J gene segment. A rearrangement was called productive if the CDR3 had no stop codons and remained in frame with V and J, and every other rearrangement was called non-productive. Following IMGT convention, CDR3 was defined as the stretch from the second conserved V-encoded cysteine to the conserved J-encoded phenylalanine. The earlier analysis of 587 of the donors excluded any sequence lacking an unambiguous match to a single V gene segment. An earlier analysis of 550 to 650 of the donors classified V segments as functional when productive rearrangements were above 56.7% and as segregating when the standard deviation between donors was above 5%. A statistical classification framework was developed to diagnose cytomegalovirus status using the catalog of TCR beta chain sequences. In a later analysis, V and J genes were assigned by comparing TCR nucleotide sequences against IMGT/GENE-DB human TR gene sequences. The TCRdist pipeline was used in a later analysis to assign CDR3 sequences and most-parsimonious VDJ recombination scenarios. In a later analysis, every TCR beta chain was defined by the combination of its CDR3 amino acid sequence and its V-gene family, and reads without a unique V-gene family were dropped. As a way to deal with suspected cross-contamination and a sequencing artifact, a later analysis dropped approximately 570 nucleotide sequences that were highly shared and had low generation probability. A later analysis calculated a clonal expansion index for each public chain from normalized within-repertoire ranks of inferred template counts. In a later analysis, generation probabilities were computed using a VDJ recombination model fitted to out-of-frame rearrangements, and the results were checked against IGoR. Hypergeometric tests were used in a later analysis to score TCR-TCR, TCR-HLA and TCR-CMV co-occurrence, with a repertoire-size bias correction applied to the TCR pairs. In a later analysis, false discovery rates were estimated by permuting HLA or CMV assignments 20 times. In a later analysis, co-occurring TCRs were grouped using DBSCAN, with TCRdist sequence similarity added in when clustering inside HLA-allele-positive subsets. Co-occurrence clustering excluded repertoires with fewer than 30,000 or more than 120,000 public chains, plus five with anomalous nucleotide sharing. What TCRdb holds here is the immuneACCESS table cut down to in-frame rearrangements. Part of the clones is not present; checked against another copy, under half of the missing clones reflect an unresolved V gene, and the others are unexplained. D and trimming come from the DNA, and the V and J calls and clone size come from that table. This sample comprises about 140,000 clones, 70% to 80% of them detected only once. About 3.8% of the sample comes from the top ten.

This specimen comes from a study of cytomegalovirus exposure and HLA in healthy donors (dated by TCRdb to between 2016 and 2019). For the wider study: In an earlier analysis of approximately 640 of the donors, around 300 Gb of sequence data and 95 million to 130 million unique TCR beta sequences from approximately 180 million T cells were reported. Roughly 300 gigabases of sequencing data and tens of millions of unique TCR sequences were included in an early release covering about 600 HLA-typed donors. Of the roughly 400 genotyped donors, less than 85% were placed in the genetic ancestry cluster associated with self-reported Caucasian donors. The study aimed to test whether signatures of past pathogen exposure could be identified by cataloging public T cell receptors. The study profiled the T cell repertoires of more than 500 subjects by immunosequencing and related them to cytomegalovirus serostatus. Besides the first cohort of approximately 710 subjects, a separate validation cohort made up of 120 different subjects was used. To predict cytomegalovirus infection status, the study brought together high-throughput TCR immunosequencing, statistical association of individual TCRs with disease status, and machine learning. In a later analysis, previously published TCR beta repertoires from more than 500 donors were re-analyzed and high-resolution HLA genotyping was added so that TCR occurrence patterns could be studied. In the later analysis, no new phenotypic data were used to find candidate immune exposures; instead, reliance was placed on TCR beta sequences and their occurrence across donors. To decide whether each TCR beta V gene segment behaved as functional or pseudogenic, an earlier analysis of over 500 of the donors relied on high-throughput TCR beta sequencing. Donor age, sex, ethnicity and CMV serostatus were compiled alongside the repertoire data. Genome-wide SNP genotypes for about 55% of the roughly 670 donors were used in a later genetic analysis, which treated that subset as a discovery cohort. All discovery cohort repertoires had been generated on a single sequencing platform. Class I and class II HLA loci were covered by the typing at four-digit resolution. Typing coverage varied by locus: roughly 620-640 donors for A, B, C, DRB1 and DQB1; approximately 500 for DQA1; 600 to 610 for DPA1; some 470 for DPB1. Four or five DR-DQ haplotypes were handled as single units for association and clustering, since linkage in the cohort was strong. Among about 390 genotyped donors of the cohort, an average of about 240,000 unique TCR beta nucleotide sequences were sequenced per donor, approximately 20% of them non-productive.

The cohort comprised approximately 700 healthy bone marrow donors. At the time of sampling, all cohort members were nominally healthy, though unrecorded immune exposures were likely present. The donor tested CMV seronegative, placing the donor among the 300 to 450 seronegative members of the cohort. Every donor gave a peripheral blood sample, and the peripheral blood mononuclear cells from that sample were used for TCR beta sequencing. Genomic DNA extraction from the blood cell samples was performed with the Qiagen DNeasy Blood Extraction Kit. Overall study results and their limits: While some public TCRs were present in many individuals, most TCR sequences turned up only very rarely across donors. Correlated functional status among segregating V segments might be attributable to linkage disequilibrium, but an unknown experimental factor could not be ruled out. In a later analysis, HLA-associated TCR beta chains showed more clonal expansion and lower generation probabilities than non-associated chains that were equally common. The presence/absence analyses assumed that sequencing depth was roughly uniform across donors, and that assumption may not be true. When HLA alleles, especially DR and DQ, strongly co-occurred, TCR associations were difficult to assign to individual alleles. The study gave a list of over 150 TCR beta chains associated with cytomegalovirus. According to a later analysis, most CMV-associated TCR beta chains appeared to be HLA-restricted, and the HLA associations seemed to be driven largely by CMV exposure. In an earlier analysis of approximately 590 of the donors, most TCR beta V segments appeared in productive rearrangements about 90% or about 30% of the time, broadly matching IMGT annotations. According to a later analysis, parvovirus B19, influenza, CMV and Epstein-Barr virus appeared linked to several top co-occurrence clusters. Because the 87-base-pair reads could not distinguish some IMGT-functional V segments, including TRBV6-2 and TRBV6-3, those segments were excluded. V-gene and J-gene trimming of TCR beta chains was associated with a missense DCLRE1C variant in a later genetic analysis, and the association was replicated in an independent cohort. Immune exposure information for the cohort was limited to CMV serostatus. Because counts were too low, about 18 rarely observed V segments, including chromosome 9 orphons, were excluded from the earlier analysis of 587 of the donors. A further reported finding was that TCR beta sequences accurately predicted the HLA-A and HLA-B alleles for most subjects in the first cohort. At a false discovery rate of 0.05, a later analysis linked some 17,000 TCR beta sequences to specific HLA alleles. This cohort had only TCR beta chains sequenced, and the lack of alpha or paired-chain data limited which features could be detected. According to a later genetic analysis, donors in an Asian-associated ancestry cluster had fewer N-insertions in productive TCRs than the approximately 650-donor mean. In a later analysis, TCR association rates were found to vary across HLA loci, with the most associated TCRs seen for DRB1 alleles and the fewest for HLA-C alleles. A few of the identified cytomegalovirus-associated TCR beta chains were confirmed in vitro to be specific for cytomegalovirus antigens. It was suggested by the authors that the approach could potentially be generalized to other disease states and immunological phenotypes. HLA typing was unavailable for some donors at each locus, so association tests used only the typed subset. The classifier was reported to diagnose cytomegalovirus status with high specificity and sensitivity in both the original and validation cohorts. A cluster of highly shared sequence variants was judged likely to represent a technical artifact of the sequencing pipeline.

V is clipped by 6 bases and J by 1 base, and the sequence between their germline boundaries is 16 bases long. The germline V gene specifies MDHEN as CDR1 and SYDVKM as CDR2. From its cysteine to its phenylalanine, the CDR3 spans 16 amino acids. Only CDR3 DNA remains: 48 bases, in frame from the first base. The sequence was obtained from a man aged 18 to 29 in good health and CMV-seronegative. Sequenced sample: PBMCs. This chain is built from TRBV28 and TRBJ1-5; the D gene is unclear. This receptor has the CDR3 CASSPGGSGSNQPQHF. In nucleotide form, the sequence is TGTGCCAGCAGCCCCGGAGGGTCGGGAAGCAATCAGCCCCAGCATTTT.